This T cell receptor (beta chain) was recorded in a study of blood T cell repertoires in COVID-19 (TCRdb year 2020). Turning to the overall study: Samples from collaborators originated in the United States, Italy and Spain and spanned both the acute and convalescent phases of COVID-19. The prospective study material was composed of cDNA or gDNA derived from T cells, B-cell-depleted T cells, or PBMCs. The dataset comprised deeply sampled blood TCRbeta repertoires from subjects exposed to, actively infected with, or recovered from COVID-19. The repertoires were made available in a free public database intended to serve as a resource for research on the immune response to SARS-CoV-2. The samples were drawn from two sources: the first 160 participants of the ongoing ImmuneRACE study, and 950 to 1,500 subjects contributed by 6 global collaborators. A de-identified subject ID, COVID-19 status, age in years and sex were almost always included in the sample metadata. Where available, HLA class I and class II types were obtained from metadata supplied by the sample provider rather than from assay-based typing. Study-level results and caveats: How much clinical and demographic metadata was included differed by source and by participant, and the metadata was provided uncurated.

The immunoSEQ Assay, a bias-controlled multiplex PCR, was used to amplify TCRbeta CDR3 regions from genomic DNA. The study's processing was this. The number of nucleated cells in each sample was estimated by amplification of reference gene primers within the assay. Sequence reads were collapsed and filtered to measure the absolute abundance of every unique TCRbeta CDR3 rearrangement. For each sample, productive Simpson clonality was calculated by taking the square root of Simpson's diversity index across productive rearrangements. Not all clones reach the TCRdb copy of this immuneACCESS table, which keeps in-frame sequences only. Checked studies attribute under half of the gap to unresolved V genes and leave the rest unexplained. The V and J calls and clone size are taken from that table; D and trimming were inferred from the DNA. The sample contains around 300,000 clones, 70% to 90% of them found a single time. About 3% of the sample lies in the top ten.

The cysteine opens and the phenylalanine closes a CDR3 of 15 amino acids. CDR3 DNA is the only sequence kept; it has 45 bases, read in frame from the first base. CDR1 PRHDT and CDR2 FYEKMQ were looked up in the germline V gene (reference sequence). V has 5 bases trimmed and J has 4 bases trimmed; junction bases matching no gene number 6. In its sample, this clone was seen once. Its antigen is currently not known. Base-call qualities are not available, and no considerably larger clone is one nucleotide away. Collaborating institutions collected whole blood in K2EDTA tubes following their own protocols. For TCRbeta analysis, collaborators shipped samples as frozen whole blood, isolated PBMCs, or DNA extracted from either of those sample types.

Rearrangement joined TRBV13 to TRBJ2-7; 12 of the junction bases match TRBD1. The material sequenced was peripheral blood. The clonotype comes from a woman under 40 with active or convalescent COVID-19. The DNA sequence is as follows: TGTGCCAGCAGCCTCCAGGGACAGGGGGCTTACGAGCAGTACTTC. It encodes CASSLQGQGAYEQYF.